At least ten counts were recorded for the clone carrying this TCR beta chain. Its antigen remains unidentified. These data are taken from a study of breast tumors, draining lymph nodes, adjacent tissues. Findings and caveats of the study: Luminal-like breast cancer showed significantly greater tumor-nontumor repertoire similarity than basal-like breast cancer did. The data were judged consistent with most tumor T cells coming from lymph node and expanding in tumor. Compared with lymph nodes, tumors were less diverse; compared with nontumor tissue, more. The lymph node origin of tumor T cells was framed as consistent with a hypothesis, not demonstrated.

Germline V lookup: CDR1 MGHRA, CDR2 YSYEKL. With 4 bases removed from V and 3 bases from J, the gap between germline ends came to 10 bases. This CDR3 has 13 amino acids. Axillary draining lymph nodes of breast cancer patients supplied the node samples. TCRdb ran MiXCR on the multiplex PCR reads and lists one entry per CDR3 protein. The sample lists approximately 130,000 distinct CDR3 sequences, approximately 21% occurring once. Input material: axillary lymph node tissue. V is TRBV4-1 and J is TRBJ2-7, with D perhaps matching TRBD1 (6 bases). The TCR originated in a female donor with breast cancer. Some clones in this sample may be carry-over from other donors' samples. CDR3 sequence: CASSPWTDYEQYF. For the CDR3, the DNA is TGCGCCAGCAGCCCCTGGACAGACTACGAGCAGTACTTC.